What follows are 22 T cell receptor beta chains derived from one specimen sequenced in a study of shared clonotypes between healthy human individuals. Measured with immunoSEQ multiplex PCR; TCRdb has only the in-frame clones, and not every one. The table includes about 2 million clones, 85% to 95% detected once. The specimen was naive CD4+ T cells sorted from blood. The subset was: CD45RA+ positively selected. The receptors originated from a man between 18 and 35 years old in good health.

Comments on this clone: This sample includes further DNA sequences coding for the same CDR3. V and J are TRBV5-1 and TRBJ2-7; TRBD2 matches at 7 bases. The CDR3 runs 14 residues. Germline V CDR1 and CDR2: SGHRS, YFSETQ. V trimming: 0 bases; J trimming: 3 bases; junction bases outside the gene matches: 3. The CDR3: CASSLAPGGYEQYF. In DNA, the CDR3 is TGCGCCAGCAGCTTGGCCCCGGGAGGCTACGAGCAGTACTTC. Complete variable domain (other parts from reference TRBV5-1 and TRBJ2-7): KAGVTQTPRYLIKTRGQQVTLSCSPISGHRSVSWYQQTPGQGLQFLFEYFSETQRNKGNFPGRFSGRQFSNSRSEMNVSTLELGDSALYLCASSLAPGGYEQYFGPGTRLTVT.

The rearrangement uses TRBV20-1 and TRBJ2-7; no reliable D call. Trimming removed 3 bases from V and 6 bases from J, with 9 bases in between. The CDR3 is made up of 11 amino acids. From germline, CDR1 is DFQATT and CDR2 SNEGSKA (reference sequence). CDR3 sequence (DNA): TGCAGTGCTAGCGTGTATCCCGAGCAGTACTTC. Its protein product is CSASVYPEQYF.

CDR3 sequence: CASSLGGLSTGELFF. CDR3 bases: TGTGCCAGCAGCTTAGGCGGCCTCTCAACCGGGGAGCTGTTTTTT. This sequence joins TRBV11-1 and TRBJ2-2, with D uncertain. CDR3 length: 15 amino acids. The V gene's germline CDR1 is SGHAT and CDR2 FQDESV (reference sequence). The V end was cut by 1 base, the J end by 5 bases, with 11 bases between.

The chain recombines TRBV4-1 with TRBJ1-1; TRBD1 might be the D (5 bases). This CDR3 has 16 residues. Trimming cost V 1 base and J 0 bases, with 12 bases left between them. Germline V CDR1 and CDR2: MGHRA, YSYEKL. The DNA for the CDR3 is TGCGCCAGCAGCCAAGGTTGGGGCAGGATGAACACTGAAGCTTTCTTT. Translated, it gives CASSQGWGRMNTEAFF.

In DNA, the CDR3 is TGTGCCAGCAGCTTAGTGGGAGGGCCATGGGGCGAGCAGTACTTC. Amino acid sequence: CASSLVGGPWGEQYF. The genes are TRBV7-6 and TRBJ2-7; TRBD2 agrees at 7 bases. Unmatched junction bases numbered 9, after V lost 1 base and J lost 6 bases. This CDR3 has 15 residues. Per the germline V gene, CDR1 is SGHVS and CDR2 is FNYEAQ.

This rearrangement joins TRBV29-1 to TRBJ2-3; 8 bases map to TRBD1. The length of the CDR3 is 14 residues. Germline loops: CDR1 SQVTM, CDR2 ANQGSEA. With V trimmed by 8 bases and J by 1 base, 8 bases remained unmatched. The CDR3 is CSLKDRGGTDTQYF. Here the CDR3 DNA reads TGCAGCCTAAAAGACAGGGGAGGCACAGATACGCAGTATTTT.

The genes are TRBV4-3 and TRBJ2-2; a weak D match, TRBD2 (6 bases). This CDR3 is 16 amino acids long. V was pared by 3 bases and J by 4 bases, with 15 bases between. Germline CDR1 and CDR2: LGHNA and YSLEER. The CDR3: CASSHDSSAFTGELFF. CDR3 bases: TGCGCCAGCAGCCACGATTCTAGCGCATTCACCGGGGAGCTGTTTTTT.

V usage is TRBV10-3 and J usage is TRBJ2-7, with unresolved D. The CDR3 sequence is 13 residues long. In germline, CDR1 is ENHRY, CDR2 SYGVKD. Trimming stripped 6 bases from V and 4 bases from J, with 13 bases between. DNA for the CDR3: TGTGCCATCAGGGGCCTGGCGGATTACGAGCAGTACTTC. It specifies CAIRGLADYEQYF.

J is TRBJ2-1 and V is TRBV6-5; 7 nucleotides line up with TRBD2. Germline V gene lookup returns CDR1 MNHEY and CDR2 SVGAGI. The CDR3 loop spans 15 amino acids. J gave up 0 bases and V 5 bases, and 4 bases lay outside the gene matches. Here the CDR3 reads CASSVSGGSYNEQFF. Here the CDR3 DNA reads TGTGCCAGCAGTGTTTCGGGAGGCTCCTACAATGAGCAGTTCTTC.

The V and J genes are TRBV6-6 and TRBJ2-5; 11 bases line up with TRBD2. The J call is doubtful: the DNA matches TRBJ2-7 better. CDR1 and CDR2 (germline): MNHNY, SVGAGI (reference sequence). The CDR3 runs 15 residues. Here the CDR3 DNA reads TGTGCCACCGCTAGGGGACTAGCGGAATCCTACGAGCAGTACTTC. It is translated as CATARGLAESYEQYF.

This chain joins TRBV4-1 and TRBJ2-3; a weak D match, TRBD2 (6 bases). V gave up 4 bases and J gave up 4 bases, with 12 bases separating them. Germline-derived CDR1 and CDR2 are MGHRA and YSYEKL. The CDR3 runs to 14 residues. The CDR3 DNA follows: TGCGCCAGCAGCCCCCCGGGACTCGCAGATACGCAGTATTTT. It is translated as CASSPPGLADTQYF.

The V gene is TRBV18, the J gene TRBJ1-5, with a tentative D call TRBD1 (6 bases). CDR3 size: 14 residues. Germline CDR1 and CDR2: KGHSH and LQKENI. V was clipped by 8 bases and J by 7 bases, with 18 bases between them. The CDR3, as DNA: TGTGCCAGCGTCAATGGGGCGCAGGGGCAGCCCCAGCATTTT. Translating it yields CASVNGAQGQPQHF.

The chain links TRBV5-1 to TRBJ2-7, with 9 positions matching TRBD2. Unmatched junction bases numbered 5, after V lost 4 bases and J lost 0 bases. Germline lookup yields CDR1 SGHRS and CDR2 YFSETQ. The CDR3 covers 15 residues. For the CDR3, the DNA is TGCGCCAGCAGCCCGTGGACTAGCGACTCCTACGAGCAGTACTTC. It translates to CASSPWTSDSYEQYF.

On this clone: The sample has other DNA sequences that encode this CDR3 too. The CDR3 is CASSLARGDTEAFF. The DNA for the CDR3 is TGTGCCAGCAGCTTAGCGAGAGGGGACACTGAAGCTTTCTTT. The chain couples TRBV7-8 to TRBJ1-1, with D possibly matching TRBD1 (5 bases). The CDR3 consists of 14 residues. CDR1 and CDR2 from the germline V gene are SGHVS and FQNEAQ. Trimming removed 0 bases at V and 3 bases at J, with 8 bases between. Full variable domain (outside the CDR3, taken from reference TRBV7-8 and TRBJ1-1): GAGVSQSPRYKVAKRGQDVALRCDPISGHVSLFWYQQALGQGPEFLTYFQNEAQLDKSGLPSDRFFAERPEGSVSTLKIQRTQQEDSAVYLCASSLARGDTEAFFGQGTRLTVV.

As DNA, the CDR3 is TGTGCCAGCACCATTAGTGGGACTAGCATTCGGAAGCAGTTCTTC. This codes for CASTISGTSIRKQFF. The V gene is TRBV27, the J gene TRBJ2-1, with 9 nucleotides matching TRBD2. V trimming: 7 bases; J trimming: 11 bases; junction bases outside the gene matches: 15. Germline V gene lookup returns CDR1 MNHEY and CDR2 SMNVEV (reference sequence). CDR3 length: 15 amino acids.

This clone has more than one count but fewer than ten. This chain uses TRBV5-4 with TRBJ1-2; D uncertain. Trimming removed 4 bases from V and 1 base from J, with 5 bases in between. This CDR3 spans 12 amino acids. In germline, CDR1 is SGHNT, CDR2 YYREEE (reference sequence). CDR3 bases: TGTGCCAGCAGCGCGGGTAACTATGGCTACACCTTC. This encodes CASSAGNYGYTF.

The chain combines TRBV9 with TRBJ2-7; D remains ambiguous. The length of the CDR3 is 13 residues. V was clipped by 0 bases and J by 4 bases, with 8 bases between them. Looked up from germline, CDR1 is SGDLS and CDR2 is YYNGEE. CDR3 amino acids: CASSVGHTYEQYF. CDR3 DNA: TGTGCCAGCAGCGTAGGCCATACTTACGAGCAGTACTTC.

This chain connects TRBV7-4 to TRBJ2-7; either TRBD1 or TRBD2 may supply D (5 bases each). Trimming shortened V by 5 bases and J by 5 bases, and 16 bases separated the two germline ends. CDR3 length: 14 residues. Germline CDR1 SGHVT, CDR2 SQSDAQ. This CDR3 is CASSRRVRENEQYF. Written as DNA, the CDR3 is TGTGCCAGCAGCCGCAGGGTCAGGGAGAACGAGCAGTACTTC.

V gene TRBV18 combines with J gene TRBJ2-1; TRBD2 matches at 7 bases. J lost 4 bases, V lost 3 bases, and 6 bases had no gene match. CDR3 length: 15 amino acids. Per germline, CDR1 KGHSH and CDR2 LQKENI. Here the CDR3 DNA reads TGTGCCAGCTCACCTCTAGCGGCATATTACAATGAGCAGTTCTTC. Protein product: CASSPLAAYYNEQFF.

Comment on this clone: The same CDR3 arises from other DNA sequences in this sample as well. This chain connects TRBV5-1 to TRBJ1-1; possibly TRBD1 for D (5 bases). Germline CDR1 reads SGHRS; CDR2 reads YFSETQ. CDR3 length: 13 amino acids. V lost 5 bases and J lost 1, with 9 bases in between. The CDR3: CASSTGENTEAFF. The CDR3 nucleotides read TGCGCCAGCAGTACAGGTGAGAACACTGAAGCTTTCTTT.

V usage is TRBV27 and J usage is TRBJ2-7; no clear D gene. The germline V gene encodes CDR1 MNHEY and CDR2 SMNVEV (reference sequence). The length of the CDR3 is 14 residues. Trimming took 0 bases from V and 9 from J, leaving 15 bases between them. The CDR3 region is CASSLSDPRLGQYF. In nucleotides, the CDR3 is TGTGCCAGCAGTTTATCGGACCCACGCCTCGGGCAGTACTTC.

The chain combines TRBV6-1 with TRBJ1-2; TRBD1 aligns across 7 bases. The germline V gene has CDR1 MNHNS and CDR2 SASEGT. Trimming cost V 6 bases and J 0 bases; bases outside gene matches: 7. CDR3 length equals 15 residues. Here the CDR3 DNA reads TGTGCCAGCAGGGGGGGGACAGCCCCTAACTATGGCTACACCTTC. This sequence encodes CASRGGTAPNYGYTF.